The 26 T cell receptor beta chains given below trace back to one sample, sequenced in a study of cytomegalovirus exposure and HLA in healthy donors. This PCR relied on a set of 60 Vbeta primers and 13 Jbeta primers. The protocol was immunoSEQ multiplex PCR, while the TCRdb copy is restricted to in-frame clones and leaves out a portion. The table lists 60,000 to 65,000 clones. The sample was PBMCs. All receptors derive from a woman between 18 and 29 years old in good health and CMV-seronegative.

V is TRBV27 and J is TRBJ2-6; a weak D match, TRBD2 (5 bases). The length of the CDR3 is 15 residues. Trimming took 3 bases from V and 12 from J, leaving 18 bases between them. Germline CDR1 is MNHEY and CDR2 is SMNVEV (reference sequence). The CDR3 region has the DNA TGTGCCAGCAGTTTCTCCCCGGACTCCACAAGCGTCCTGACTTTC. It encodes CASSFSPDSTSVLTF.

The CDR3 is CASSEQSEQFF. CDR3 DNA sequence: TGCGCCAGCAGCGAACAGTCTGAGCAGTTCTTC. The chain joins TRBV5-1 to TRBJ2-1; D is unresolved. The CDR3 length is 11 residues. Per germline, CDR1 SGHRS and CDR2 YFSETQ. V lost 4 bases and J 9 bases, leaving 8 bases between the germline ends.

This chain's CDR3 is CASSRLGGYEQYF. The CDR3 bases are TGTGCCAGCAGCCGACTCGGGGGCTACGAGCAGTACTTC. The rearrangement uses TRBV2 and TRBJ2-7; TRBD2 is a possible D gene (6 bases). The CDR3 spans 13 residues. The V end lost 6 bases, the J end lost 3 bases, and 12 bases lay between the germline ends. Germline V CDR1 and CDR2: SNHLY, FYNNEI.

The rearrangement uses TRBV9 and TRBJ2-3; D gene uncertain. There are 15 residues in the CDR3. V was trimmed by 3 bases and J by 6 bases, leaving 17 bases between them. CDR1 and CDR2 (germline): SGDLS, YYNGEE. This CDR3 is CASSETGYFGDTQYF. The DNA for the CDR3 is TGTGCCAGCAGCGAGACTGGTTACTTCGGGGATACGCAGTATTTT.

The J gene is TRBJ1-1, the V gene TRBV5-1; 8 positions agree with TRBD1. The ends lost 5 bases at V and 4 bases at J; junction bases unmatched: 13. Germline values: CDR1 SGHRS, CDR2 YFSETQ. The CDR3 runs to 16 residues. The CDR3 here is CASRFAGGKGGTEAFF. CDR3 nucleotide sequence: TGCGCCAGCAGGTTCGCAGGGGGCAAGGGCGGCACTGAAGCTTTCTTT.

This chain uses TRBV6-6 with TRBJ1-2; maybe TRBD1 (5 bases). Trimming removed 5 bases at V and 0 bases at J, with 10 bases between. The germline V gene has CDR1 MNHNY and CDR2 SVGAGI (reference sequence). CDR3 size: 14 residues. The CDR3 nucleotides are TGTGCCAGCAGTACAGGTTCGCCTAACTATGGCTACACCTTC. This translates into CASSTGSPNYGYTF.

CDR3 in amino acids: CASSPRVQGAGETQYF. In nucleotides, the CDR3 is TGTGCCAGCAGCCCGAGAGTACAGGGGGCTGGGGAGACCCAGTACTTC. V and J are TRBV7-6 and TRBJ2-5; 9 bases match TRBD1. CDR1 is SGHVS, CDR2 FNYEAQ, per germline. V lost 5 bases to trimming and J lost 5 bases; unmatched junction nucleotides: 12. CDR3 length: 16 residues.

Note on this clone: At the DNA level, this CDR3 is encoded by other sequences in the same sample as well. The V and J genes are TRBV6-5 and TRBJ1-1, with TRBD1 identical over 8 bases. V gave up 2 bases and J gave up 1 base; unmatched junction bases: 0. There are 14 residues in the CDR3. Per germline, CDR1 MNHEY and CDR2 SVGAGI. The CDR3 protein is CASSYGQGNTEAFF. CDR3 in DNA: TGTGCCAGCAGTTACGGACAGGGGAACACTGAAGCTTTCTTT.

The rearrangement links TRBV5-1 to TRBJ1-1; 10 bases agree with TRBD1. CDR3 size: 17 residues. Germline V gives CDR1 SGHRS, CDR2 YFSETQ. Germline trimming cut 4 bases from V and 2 bases from J; bases unmatched to any gene: 11. CDR3 DNA: TGCGCCAGCAGCCAAGCCGGGACAGGGGCGATAAACACTGAAGCTTTCTTT. Translated, it gives CASSQAGTGAINTEAFF.

The chain uses TRBV6-5 and TRBJ1-2; D gene ambiguous. With 4 bases removed from V and 3 bases from J, the gap between germline ends came to 12 bases. CDR1 is MNHEY, CDR2 SVGAGI, per germline. This CDR3 is built from 14 residues. The CDR3 DNA is TGTGCCAGCAGTTCCGTACCAGCGTACTATGGCTACACCTTC. The encoded protein is CASSSVPAYYGYTF.

V gene TRBV4-1 combines with J gene TRBJ2-2, with D perhaps matching TRBD1 (6 bases). CDR1 MGHRA and CDR2 YSYEKL come from the germline V gene. The CDR3 runs to 19 residues. Trimming took off 4 bases at V and 1 base at J, with 22 bases between the two ends. CDR3 DNA: TGCGCCAGCAGCCGCGCACATGAAACCGGGACACTGAACACCGGGGAGCTGTTTTTT. It is translated as CASSRAHETGTLNTGELFF.

The rearrangement uses TRBV27 and TRBJ1-2; 9 bases are shared with TRBD1. The ends lost 5 bases at V and 1 base at J; junction bases unmatched: 8. Germline V gene sequence: CDR1 MNHEY, CDR2 SMNVEV (reference sequence). This CDR3 has 16 amino acids. CDR3 sequence: CASSASWTGVNYGYTF. The CDR3 nucleotides read TGTGCCAGCAGTGCATCCTGGACAGGGGTTAACTATGGCTACACCTTC.

The rearrangement uses TRBV5-1 and TRBJ1-1; D gene uncertain. This CDR3 contains 14 residues. Trimming shortened V by 0 bases and J by 0 bases, and 6 bases separated the two germline ends. Germline V gives CDR1 SGHRS, CDR2 YFSETQ. This CDR3 reads CASSLDSMNTEAFF. The CDR3, as DNA: TGCGCCAGCAGCTTGGACAGTATGAACACTGAAGCTTTCTTT.

With regard to this clone: One junction end does not reproduce the germline sequence, and a read error may be involved. Additional DNA sequences in this sample encode the identical CDR3. This rearrangement joins TRBV27 to TRBJ1-6; TRBD1 is a possible D gene (6 bases). This CDR3 spans 13 amino acids. Germline CDR1 is MNHEY and CDR2 is SMNVEV (reference sequence). CDR3 nucleotides: TGTGCCAGCACCGGCAGGGGTGATTCACCCCTACACTTT. Residues: CASTGRGDSPLHF.

The chain employs TRBV6-5 and TRBJ2-7; 11 bases line up with TRBD2. Germline-derived CDR1 and CDR2 are MNHEY and SVGAGI. CDR3 length: 14 residues. The V gene end was trimmed by 6 bases and the J gene end by 1 base; junction bases not matched to a gene: 2. The CDR3 sequence: CASRGTSGSYEQYF. The DNA for the CDR3 is TGTGCCAGCAGGGGGACTAGCGGTTCCTACGAGCAGTACTTC.

V is TRBV6-1 and J is TRBJ2-5; the D gene is possibly TRBD1 (6 bases). V was trimmed by 4 bases and J by 11 bases, leaving 17 bases between them. The CDR3 totals 13 residues. Germline CDR1 is MNHNS and CDR2 is SASEGT. CDR3 sequence reads: CASSGWDMGEQYF. CDR3 DNA sequence: TGTGCCAGCAGTGGATGGGACATGGGGGAGCAGTACTTC.

This chain connects TRBV5-1 to TRBJ1-1, with TRBD1 matching over 7 bases. The junction had 1 base not matched to a gene; V was cut back by 2 bases and J by 3 bases. Germline-derived CDR1 and CDR2 are SGHRS and YFSETQ. CDR3 length: 13 amino acids. Here the CDR3 reads CASSFQGDTEAFF. CDR3 sequence (DNA): TGCGCCAGCAGCTTTCAGGGGGACACTGAAGCTTTCTTT.

The chain is built from TRBV5-1 and TRBJ2-3; 12 bases map to TRBD2. Per the germline V gene, CDR1 is SGHRS and CDR2 is YFSETQ. The CDR3 has 20 amino acids. With V trimmed by 3 bases and J by 0 bases, 14 bases remained unmatched. The CDR3 protein is CASSYSLAGGPVTSTDTQYF. In DNA form, the CDR3 reads TGCGCCAGCAGCTATTCTCTAGCGGGGGGGCCTGTTACTAGCACAGATACGCAGTATTTT.

The chain recombines TRBV29-1 with TRBJ2-7; 11 bases line up with TRBD1. The CDR3 is 14 amino acids. The trim removed 6 bases at V and 3 bases at J, leaving 7 bases unmatched. Germline CDR1 reads SQVTM; CDR2 reads ANQGSEA. CDR3 sequence reads: CSVAPGTGGYEQYF. As DNA, the CDR3 is TGCAGCGTAGCCCCCGGGACAGGGGGCTACGAGCAGTACTTC.

The chain couples TRBV7-9 to TRBJ2-4, with TRBD2 as a possible D gene (5 bases). This CDR3 spans 14 amino acids. Trimming removed 5 bases from V and 8 bases from J, with 16 bases in between. Germline V gene data show CDR1 as SEHNR and CDR2 as FQNEAQ (reference sequence). The CDR3 nucleotides are TGTGCCAGCAGCATCGCCCCCGGAGGAGACATTCAGTACTTC. This gives the protein CASSIAPGGDIQYF. Full variable domain (rest looked up from reference TRBV7-9 and TRBJ2-4): DTGVSQNPRHKITKRGQNVTFRCDPISEHNRLYWYRQTLGQGPEFLTYFQNEAQLEKSRLLSDRFSAERPKGSFSTLEIQRTEQGDSAMYLCASSIAPGGDIQYFGAGTRLSVL.

The gene calls are TRBV5-1 and TRBJ2-7; no reliable D call. The germline CDR1 and CDR2 sequences are SGHRS and YFSETQ. The CDR3 is 14 residues long. V lost 4 bases to trimming and J lost 0 bases, with 11 bases between them. In DNA form, the CDR3 reads TGCGCCAGCAGCCGCGGAACTCTCTCCTACGAGCAGTACTTC. This gives the protein CASSRGTLSYEQYF.

The chain links TRBV5-4 to TRBJ2-2; D not resolved. V dropped 2 bases and J dropped 4 bases, with 3 bases sitting between them. Germline V gene sequence: CDR1 SGHNT, CDR2 YYREEE (reference sequence). The CDR3 consists of 12 residues. This CDR3 is CASSFFTGELFF. The CDR3 nucleotides read TGTGCCAGCAGCTTCTTCACCGGGGAGCTGTTTTTT.

This chain connects TRBV18 to TRBJ1-2; maybe TRBD1 (6 bases). From germline, CDR1 is KGHSH and CDR2 LQKENI. The CDR3 extends over 14 amino acids. Trimming stripped 3 bases from V and 0 bases from J, with 8 bases between. In DNA form, the CDR3 reads TGTGCCAGCTCACCGGACAGATCTAACTATGGCTACACCTTC. Its protein is CASSPDRSNYGYTF. Full variable domain (rest looked up from reference TRBV18 and TRBJ1-2): NAGVMQNPRHLVRRRGQEARLRCSPMKGHSHVYWYRQLPEEGLKFMVYLQKENIIDESGMPKERFSAEFPKEGPSILRIQQVVRGDSAAYFCASSPDRSNYGYTFGSGTRLTVV.

The chain couples TRBV5-1 to TRBJ2-5; tentatively, D is TRBD2 (6 bases). In germline, CDR1 is SGHRS, CDR2 YFSETQ. Trimming cost V 7 bases and J 5 bases, with 21 bases left between them. This CDR3 has 15 amino acids. CDR3 in amino acids: CASQRKGGGLETQYF. The CDR3 region has the DNA TGCGCCAGCCAACGAAAGGGCGGAGGGTTGGAGACCCAGTACTTC.

J is TRBJ2-3 and V is TRBV7-6; TRBD2 is a possible D gene (6 bases). V was cut by 4 bases and J by 0 bases, with 8 bases left in between. The CDR3 covers 14 residues. The germline V gene encodes CDR1 SGHVS and CDR2 FNYEAQ. The DNA of the CDR3 is TGTGCCAGCAGCTCCGGGACTAGCACAGATACGCAGTATTTT. Its translation is CASSSGTSTDTQYF. Together with reference TRBV7-6 and TRBJ2-3, the CDR3 gives the full variable domain: GAGVSQSPRYKVTKRGQDVALRCDPISGHVSLYWYRQALGQGPEFLTYFNYEAQQDKSGLPNDRFSAERPEGSISTLTIQRTEQRDSAMYRCASSSGTSTDTQYFGPGTRLTVL.

The CDR3 DNA reads TGCGCCAGCAGCTACAGCCCCTGGGACAGAGCTAATCAGCCCCAGCATTTT. Its protein is CASSYSPWDRANQPQHF. The J gene is TRBJ1-5, the V gene TRBV5-1; 7 nucleotides agree with TRBD1. Germline trimming cut 3 bases from V and 4 bases from J; bases unmatched to any gene: 13. The CDR3 consists of 17 residues. The germline gives CDR1 SGHRS, CDR2 YFSETQ.